The rows below give T cell receptor beta chains drawn from one sample of a study of T-cell reconstitution after alpha-beta-depleted transplantation in children. Using its own MiXCR run on the PCR reads, TCRdb lists one record per CDR3 protein. The sample lists about 900,000 distinct CDR3 sequences, about 29% seen once, with 25% to 35% in the top ten. The sequencing used PBMCs, mostly from graft donor cells, collected 360 days after TCRalphabeta/CD19-depleted stem cell transplant. These TCRs come from a boy in the first two years of life who had a stem cell transplant for SCID, so the T cells may come from the graft donor. CDR3s include the opening cysteine and the closing phenylalanine or tryptophan. Each record gives: clone size, D gene, V gene, J gene, CDR3 protein, CDR3 DNA. D genes are given only for firm matches. Only some rows state a clone size, as once, few, many or a class for expanded clones.

clone_size: .
d_call: TRBD2
v_call: TRBV7-2
j_call: TRBJ2-3
cdr3_aa: CASSPGTSGYTQYF
cdr3_nt: TGTGCCAGCAGCCCCGGGACTAGCGGTTATACGCAGTATTTT

clone_size: few
d_call: .
v_call: TRBV29-1
j_call: TRBJ2-7
cdr3_aa: CSVPSREFSGEQYF
cdr3_nt: TGCAGCGTCCCCTCGCGGGAATTCTCGGGGGAGCAGTACTTC

clone_size: few
d_call: .
v_call: TRBV30
j_call: TRBJ2-1
cdr3_aa: CAWSAQGEQFF
cdr3_nt: TGTGCCTGGAGTGCCCAGGGTGAGCAGTTCTTC

clone_size: many
d_call: TRBD1
v_call: TRBV27
j_call: TRBJ2-3
cdr3_aa: CASSPDRGERTDTQYF
cdr3_nt: TGTGCCAGCAGTCCCGACAGGGGGGAGCGCACAGATACGCAGTATTTT

clone_size: once
d_call: .
v_call: TRBV9
j_call: TRBJ2-5
cdr3_aa: CASSVEGAIGETQYF
cdr3_nt: TGTGCCAGCAGCGTAGAAGGGGCAATTGGGGAGACCCAGTACTTC

clone_size: many
d_call: .
v_call: TRBV7-9
j_call: TRBJ1-6
cdr3_aa: CASSTPGLPLHF
cdr3_nt: TGTGCCAGCAGCACCCCAGGACTCCCCCTCCACTTT

clone_size: .
d_call: .
v_call: TRBV3-1
j_call: TRBJ2-1
cdr3_aa: CASSQSAFGSYNEQFF
cdr3_nt: TGTGCCAGCAGCCAGTCAGCGTTCGGGTCCTACAATGAGCAGTTCTTC

clone_size: .
d_call: .
v_call: TRBV5-1
j_call: TRBJ2-2
cdr3_aa: CASSLEGLTGELFF
cdr3_nt: TGCGCCAGCAGCTTGGAAGGGTTGACCGGGGAGCTGTTTTTT

clone_size: few
d_call: TRBD1
v_call: TRBV4-3
j_call: TRBJ1-3
cdr3_aa: CASSPTTGSLSGNTIYF
cdr3_nt: TGCGCCAGCAGCCCAACGACAGGGTCCCTCTCTGGAAACACCATATATTTT

clone_size: few
d_call: TRBD1
v_call: TRBV9
j_call: TRBJ2-3
cdr3_aa: CASSEYRGLTDTQYF
cdr3_nt: TGTGCCAGCAGCGAATACAGGGGGTTAACAGATACGCAGTATTTT

clone_size: few
d_call: TRBD1
v_call: TRBV20-1
j_call: TRBJ1-6
cdr3_aa: CSAREGTGGFNSPLHF
cdr3_nt: TGCAGTGCTAGAGAAGGTACAGGGGGCTTTAATTCACCCCTCCACTTT

clone_size: .
d_call: TRBD1
v_call: TRBV14
j_call: TRBJ2-1
cdr3_aa: CASSRTGASYNEQFF
cdr3_nt: TGTGCCAGCAGCCGGACAGGGGCTTCCTACAATGAGCAGTTCTTC

clone_size: .
d_call: .
v_call: TRBV19
j_call: TRBJ2-7
cdr3_aa: CASSATPNYEQYF
cdr3_nt: TGTGCCAGTAGTGCGACTCCCAACTACGAGCAGTACTTC

clone_size: many
d_call: TRBD1
v_call: TRBV28
j_call: TRBJ1-6
cdr3_aa: CASSFLTGSNSPLHF
cdr3_nt: TGTGCCAGCAGTTTTCTGACAGGGTCCAATTCACCCCTCCACTTT

clone_size: few
d_call: .
v_call: TRBV12-3/TRBV12-4
j_call: TRBJ2-2
cdr3_aa: CASSWLVGINTGELFF
cdr3_nt: TGTGCCAGCAGTTGGTTGGTGGGGATAAACACCGGGGAGCTGTTTTTT

clone_size: few
d_call: .
v_call: TRBV28
j_call: TRBJ2-3
cdr3_aa: CASSYTRAGTDTQYF
cdr3_nt: TGTGCCAGCAGCTATACTAGAGCGGGCACAGATACGCAGTATTTT

clone_size: .
d_call: .
v_call: TRBV20-1
j_call: TRBJ2-5
cdr3_aa: CSARHNQETQYF
cdr3_nt: TGCAGTGCTAGACACAACCAAGAGACCCAGTACTTC

clone_size: .
d_call: TRBD2
v_call: TRBV29-1
j_call: TRBJ2-7
cdr3_aa: CSVDVFRGGVYEQYF
cdr3_nt: TGCAGCGTTGATGTTTTTCGGGGGGGCGTCTACGAGCAGTACTTC

clone_size: few
d_call: TRBD2
v_call: TRBV9
j_call: TRBJ2-1
cdr3_aa: CASSVGGVRDYNEQFF
cdr3_nt: TGTGCCAGCAGCGTGGGGGGGGTGCGGGACTACAATGAGCAGTTCTTC

clone_size: .
d_call: .
v_call: TRBV12-3/TRBV12-4
j_call: TRBJ2-2
cdr3_aa: CASRTHSLNTGELFF
cdr3_nt: TGTGCCAGCAGGACACATAGCTTGAACACCGGGGAGCTGTTTTTT

clone_size: .
d_call: .
v_call: TRBV12-3/TRBV12-4
j_call: TRBJ2-1
cdr3_aa: CASRLQGGVYNEQFF
cdr3_nt: TGTGCCAGCAGATTGCAGGGCGGGGTATACAATGAGCAGTTCTTC

clone_size: few
d_call: .
v_call: TRBV7-2
j_call: TRBJ1-1
cdr3_aa: CASSLVLIMNTEAFF
cdr3_nt: TGTGCCAGCAGCTTAGTGTTAATAATGAACACTGAAGCTTTCTTT

clone_size: once
d_call: TRBD2
v_call: TRBV15
j_call: TRBJ2-3
cdr3_aa: CATSRLPRGVGTDTQYF
cdr3_nt: TGTGCCACCAGCAGACTGCCACGGGGGGTTGGCACAGATACGCAGTATTTT

clone_size: .
d_call: .
v_call: TRBV16
j_call: TRBJ2-7
cdr3_aa: CASSQDGFLGYEQYF
cdr3_nt: TGTGCCAGCAGCCAAGACGGGTTCCTGGGGTACGAGCAGTACTTC

clone_size: few
d_call: TRBD1
v_call: TRBV9
j_call: TRBJ2-1
cdr3_aa: CASSVVQANRGPRSYNEQFF
cdr3_nt: TGTGCCAGCAGCGTAGTACAAGCCAACAGGGGCCCTCGCTCCTACAATGAGCAGTTCTTC

clone_size: many
d_call: .
v_call: TRBV5-1
j_call: TRBJ2-3
cdr3_aa: CASSPGATDTQYF
cdr3_nt: TGCGCCAGCAGCCCCGGGGCGACAGATACGCAGTATTTT

clone_size: few
d_call: TRBD2
v_call: TRBV5-1
j_call: TRBJ2-5
cdr3_aa: CASSLTAGGPSTQYF
cdr3_nt: TGCGCCAGCAGCTTGACGGCGGGGGGCCCATCGACCCAGTACTTC

clone_size: once
d_call: TRBD1
v_call: TRBV6-5
j_call: TRBJ2-7
cdr3_aa: CASSYGTGFHEQYF
cdr3_nt: TGTGCCAGCAGTTACGGGACAGGGTTCCACGAGCAGTACTTC

clone_size: few
d_call: TRBD2
v_call: TRBV4-3
j_call: TRBJ2-5
cdr3_aa: CASSFRLASETQYF
cdr3_nt: TGCGCCAGCAGCTTTCGACTAGCCTCTGAGACCCAGTACTTC

clone_size: .
d_call: TRBD1
v_call: TRBV2
j_call: TRBJ1-1
cdr3_aa: CASSLGTAKNTEAFF
cdr3_nt: TGTGCCAGCAGTCTAGGGACAGCAAAGAACACTGAAGCTTTCTTT

clone_size: once
d_call: TRBD2
v_call: TRBV12-3/TRBV12-4
j_call: TRBJ2-1
cdr3_aa: CASSHLAGGVIDEQFF
cdr3_nt: TGTGCCAGCAGCCACTTAGCGGGGGGTGTAATAGATGAGCAGTTCTTC

clone_size: .
d_call: TRBD2
v_call: TRBV20-1
j_call: TRBJ2-1
cdr3_aa: CSVRTSGASSYNEQFF
cdr3_nt: TGCAGTGTTAGGACTAGCGGGGCGTCCTCCTACAATGAGCAGTTCTTC

clone_size: .
d_call: TRBD1
v_call: TRBV5-1
j_call: TRBJ1-2
cdr3_aa: CASTWTGGPNYGYTF
cdr3_nt: TGCGCCAGCACCTGGACAGGAGGGCCTAACTATGGCTACACCTTC

clone_size: few
d_call: TRBD1
v_call: TRBV12-3/TRBV12-4
j_call: TRBJ2-2
cdr3_aa: CASIKDGTATTGELFF
cdr3_nt: TGTGCCAGCATCAAAGACGGGACAGCCACGACCGGGGAGCTGTTTTTT

clone_size: .
d_call: .
v_call: TRBV20-1
j_call: TRBJ1-1
cdr3_aa: CSARTARSNTEAFF
cdr3_nt: TGCAGTGCTAGGACGGCCAGATCGAACACTGAAGCTTTCTTT

clone_size: few
d_call: TRBD2
v_call: TRBV29-1
j_call: TRBJ2-7
cdr3_aa: CSVELAGGHHYEQYF
cdr3_nt: TGCAGCGTTGAACTAGCGGGGGGACACCACTACGAGCAGTACTTC

clone_size: few
d_call: .
v_call: TRBV14
j_call: TRBJ2-7
cdr3_aa: CASRAGDNYEQYF
cdr3_nt: TGTGCCAGCAGAGCAGGGGATAACTACGAGCAGTACTTC

clone_size: .
d_call: .
v_call: TRBV20-1
j_call: TRBJ1-1
cdr3_aa: CSAETGFGTEAFF
cdr3_nt: TGCAGTGCGGAAACAGGGTTTGGCACTGAAGCTTTCTTT

clone_size: few
d_call: TRBD1
v_call: TRBV20-1
j_call: TRBJ2-1
cdr3_aa: CSAIIGTVYNEQFF
cdr3_nt: TGCAGTGCTATAATTGGGACAGTGTACAATGAGCAGTTCTTC

clone_size: many
d_call: TRBD2
v_call: TRBV9
j_call: TRBJ2-1
cdr3_aa: CASSVGGSGGAGEQFF
cdr3_nt: TGTGCCAGCAGCGTAGGAGGTAGCGGGGGGGCCGGTGAGCAGTTCTTC

clone_size: few
d_call: TRBD1
v_call: TRBV4-3
j_call: TRBJ1-2
cdr3_aa: CASSRTTGIGYTF
cdr3_nt: TGCGCCAGCAGCCGAACGACAGGGATCGGCTACACCTTC

clone_size: .
d_call: .
v_call: TRBV6-5
j_call: TRBJ1-2
cdr3_aa: CASSPEGRGYTF
cdr3_nt: TGTGCCAGCAGCCCGGAGGGCCGGGGCTACACCTTC

clone_size: .
d_call: TRBD2
v_call: TRBV20-1
j_call: TRBJ2-3
cdr3_aa: CSARDVAGSSTDTQYF
cdr3_nt: TGCAGTGCTAGAGATGTAGCGGGGTCTAGCACAGATACGCAGTATTTT

clone_size: .
d_call: TRBD2
v_call: TRBV20-1
j_call: TRBJ2-1
cdr3_aa: CSAREVAGGYNEQFF
cdr3_nt: TGCAGTGCTAGGGAAGTAGCGGGGGGTTACAATGAGCAGTTCTTC

clone_size: .
d_call: TRBD2
v_call: TRBV27
j_call: TRBJ2-7
cdr3_aa: CASSRKTSGLSSYEQYF
cdr3_nt: TGTGCCAGCAGTCGAAAAACTAGCGGGCTGAGCTCCTACGAGCAGTACTTC

clone_size: few
d_call: .
v_call: TRBV5-1
j_call: TRBJ2-3
cdr3_aa: CASSLNGDVPSTDTQYF
cdr3_nt: TGCGCCAGCAGCTTAAACGGGGACGTTCCTAGCACAGATACGCAGTATTTT

clone_size: .
d_call: .
v_call: TRBV5-1
j_call: TRBJ2-5
cdr3_aa: CASRMRGGSYQETQYF
cdr3_nt: TGCGCCAGCAGGATGCGAGGCGGGTCCTACCAAGAGACCCAGTACTTC

clone_size: .
d_call: .
v_call: TRBV15
j_call: TRBJ2-3
cdr3_aa: CATSRDPGLGDTQYF
cdr3_nt: TGTGCCACCAGCAGAGATCCGGGGCTCGGGGATACGCAGTATTTT

clone_size: few
d_call: .
v_call: TRBV13
j_call: TRBJ2-4
cdr3_aa: CASSKRGAGYADLAKNIQYF
cdr3_nt: TGTGCCAGCAGCAAAAGAGGCGCGGGGTACGCGGATCTAGCCAAAAACATTCAGTACTTC

clone_size: few
d_call: .
v_call: TRBV20-1
j_call: TRBJ2-3
cdr3_aa: CSARSHQGGTDTQYF
cdr3_nt: TGCAGTGCTAGATCCCATCAGGGTGGCACAGATACGCAGTATTTT

clone_size: .
d_call: .
v_call: TRBV12-3/TRBV12-4
j_call: TRBJ2-5
cdr3_aa: CASSLLGPQGFRETQYF
cdr3_nt: TGTGCCAGCAGTTTGCTCGGGCCGCAGGGATTTAGAGAGACCCAGTACTTC

clone_size: .
d_call: .
v_call: TRBV7-2
j_call: TRBJ2-1
cdr3_aa: CASSLVRRAEQFF
cdr3_nt: TGTGCCAGCAGCTTAGTTAGGAGAGCTGAGCAGTTCTTC

clone_size: .
d_call: .
v_call: TRBV6-2/TRBV6-3
j_call: TRBJ1-1
cdr3_aa: CAASKSGHLNTEAFF
cdr3_nt: TGTGCCGCTTCAAAGTCGGGACACCTAAACACTGAAGCTTTCTTT

clone_size: .
d_call: TRBD2
v_call: TRBV10-1
j_call: TRBJ2-1
cdr3_aa: CASSELGGGNEQFF
cdr3_nt: TGCGCCAGCAGCGAGCTGGGGGGGGGCAATGAGCAGTTCTTC

clone_size: .
d_call: .
v_call: TRBV4-1
j_call: TRBJ2-5
cdr3_aa: CASSQITGNQETQYF
cdr3_nt: TGCGCCAGCAGCCAAATCACAGGGAATCAAGAGACCCAGTACTTC